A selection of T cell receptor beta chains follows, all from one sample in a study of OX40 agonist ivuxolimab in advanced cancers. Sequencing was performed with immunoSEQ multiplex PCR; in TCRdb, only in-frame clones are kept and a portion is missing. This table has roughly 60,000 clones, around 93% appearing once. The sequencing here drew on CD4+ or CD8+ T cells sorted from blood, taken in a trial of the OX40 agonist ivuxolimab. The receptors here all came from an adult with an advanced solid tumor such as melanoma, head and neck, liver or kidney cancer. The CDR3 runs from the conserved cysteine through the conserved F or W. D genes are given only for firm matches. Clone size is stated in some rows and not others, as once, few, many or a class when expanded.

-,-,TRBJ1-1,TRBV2,TGTGCCAGCTGGGCCGGGACATTGAACACTGAAGCTTTCTTT,CASWAGTLNTEAFF
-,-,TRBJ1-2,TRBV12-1,TGTGCCAGCAGCCTAACGGCTAACTATGGCTACACCTTC,CASSLTANYGYTF
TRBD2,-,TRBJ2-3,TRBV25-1,TGTGCCAGCAGTGAATCCCTAGCGGGAGGGTTAGATACGCAGTATTTT,CASSESLAGGLDTQYF
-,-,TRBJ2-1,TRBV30,TGTGCCTGGAGTACAGGGAGGGCCTACAATGAGCAGTTCTTC,CAWSTGRAYNEQFF
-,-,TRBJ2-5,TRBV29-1,TGCAGCGTTGCAGGGTACGAGACCCAGTACTTC,CSVAGYETQYF
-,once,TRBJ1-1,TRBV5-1,TGCGCCAGCAGCACTACAGGAATGAACACTGAAGCTTTCTTT,CASSTTGMNTEAFF
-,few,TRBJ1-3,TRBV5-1,TGCGCCAGCAGCTCAAACCCCGACGGGACCTCTGGAAACACCATATATTTT,CASSSNPDGTSGNTIYF
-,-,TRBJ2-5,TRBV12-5,TGTGCTAGTGGTTCGGTGAACCCCCAAGAGACCCAGTACTTC,CASGSVNPQETQYF
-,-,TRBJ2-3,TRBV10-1,TGCGCCAGCAGTGGCAGCGCAGATACGCAGTATTTT,CASSGSADTQYF
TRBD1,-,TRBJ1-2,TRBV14,TGTGCCAGCAGCCAAGGGGACCGCGACAGGGGCTCTCTGGTGTTTGGCTACACCTTC,CASSQGDRDRGSLVFGYTF
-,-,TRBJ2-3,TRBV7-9,TGTGCCAGCAGCGTGGCTTCCGTGGATACGCAGTATTTT,CASSVASVDTQYF
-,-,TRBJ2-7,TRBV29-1,TGCAGCGCCCGAACGGGGACGGACCTCTCCTACGAGCAGTACTTC,CSARTGTDLSYEQYF
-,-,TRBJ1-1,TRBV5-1,TGCGCCAGCAGCTTGGGCAGAGTGAACACTGAAGCTTTCTTT,CASSLGRVNTEAFF
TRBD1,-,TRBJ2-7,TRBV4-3,TGCGCCAGCAGCCAAGAGCAGGGGGTTTCCTACGAGCAGTACTTC,CASSQEQGVSYEQYF
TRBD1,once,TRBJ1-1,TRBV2,TGTGCCAGCAGTACCGGGACAGGGAACACTGAAGCTTTCTTT,CASSTGTGNTEAFF
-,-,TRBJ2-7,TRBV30,TGTGCCTTCTCGAGGGGTGGGGGCTACGAGCAGTACTTC,CAFSRGGGYEQYF
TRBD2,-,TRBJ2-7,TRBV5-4,TGTGCCAGCACCGTGGACCCGGGAGGTTCCTCCTACGAGCAGTACTTC,CASTVDPGGSSYEQYF
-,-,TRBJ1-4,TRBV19,TGTGCCAGTAGTGACCGGGCAACTAATGAAAAACTGTTTTTT,CASSDRATNEKLFF
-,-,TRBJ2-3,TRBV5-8,TGTGCCAGCAGTACCCTTCGGACCCGCACAGATACGCAGTATTTT,CASSTLRTRTDTQYF
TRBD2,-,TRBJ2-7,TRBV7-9,TGTGCCAGCACCCCAGCGGGAACCTACGAGCAGTACTTC,CASTPAGTYEQYF
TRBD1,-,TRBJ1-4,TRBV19,TGTGCCAGTAGTACCCCCGACAGGGGGCGCGGAAAACTGTTTTTT,CASSTPDRGRGKLFF
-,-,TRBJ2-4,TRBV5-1,TGCGCCAGCAGTTCGGAGGCCAAAAACATTCAGTACTTC,CASSSEAKNIQYF
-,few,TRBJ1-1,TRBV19,TGTGCCAGTAGTCCGATTACGGGACTCTCAAAGGGGGCTTTCTTT,CASSPITGLSKGAFF
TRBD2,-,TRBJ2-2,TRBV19,TGTGCCAGTAGCCATCGGACTAGCGGGAGGAGAACCGGGGAGCTGTTTTTT,CASSHRTSGRRTGELFF
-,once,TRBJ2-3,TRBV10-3,TGTGCCACCCGTTTCGCCACAGATACGCAGTATTTT,CATRFATDTQYF
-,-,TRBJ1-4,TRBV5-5,TGTGCCAGCAGCTTGGCTAGGAGGGGAGCAGAAAAACTGTTTTTT,CASSLARRGAEKLFF
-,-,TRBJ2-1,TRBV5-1,TGCGCCAGCAGCTTGGGGAGTTCCTCCTACAATGAGCAGTTCTTC,CASSLGSSSYNEQFF
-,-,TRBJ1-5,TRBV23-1,TGCGCCAGCAGTCATACACCCCCAGGGGCTAGCAATCAGCCCCAGCATTTT,CASSHTPPGASNQPQHF
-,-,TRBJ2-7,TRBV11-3,TGTGCCAGCAGCTTAATGTACGAGCAGTACTTC,CASSLMYEQYF
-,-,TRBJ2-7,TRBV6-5,TGTGCCAGCAGTTCACTTCGTAACAGTCTCGGGTCCTTC,CASSSLRNSLGSF
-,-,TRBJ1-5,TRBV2,TGTGCCAGCACCCTGCTCAGTACCGATCAGCCCCAGCATTTT,CASTLLSTDQPQHF
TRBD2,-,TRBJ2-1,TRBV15,TGTGCCACCAGCACACTCAGCGGGAGGGCCTCCTACAATGAGCAGTTCTTC,CATSTLSGRASYNEQFF
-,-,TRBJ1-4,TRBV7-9,TGTGCCAGCAGCCGGACAGTTTATAATGAAAAACTGTTTTTT,CASSRTVYNEKLFF
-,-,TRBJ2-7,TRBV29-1,TGCAGCGTTGAAGAGACGTACGAGCAGTACTTC,CSVEETYEQYF
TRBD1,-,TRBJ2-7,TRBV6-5,TGTGCCAGCAGGGGTTCCGGGACAGCCTACGAGCAGTACTTC,CASRGSGTAYEQYF
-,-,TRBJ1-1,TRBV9,TGTGCCAGCAGCGTAGTGGTAGGGAGGGTCACTGAAGCTTTCTTT,CASSVVVGRVTEAFF
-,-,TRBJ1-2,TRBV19,TGTGCCAGTACGGGAGGGAGACCGTTGAACTATGGCTACACCTTC,CASTGGRPLNYGYTF
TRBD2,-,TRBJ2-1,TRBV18,TGTGCCAGCTCACCAGGAACTAGCGGGAGTAATGAGCAGTTCTTC,CASSPGTSGSNEQFF
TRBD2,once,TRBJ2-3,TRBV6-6,TGTGCCAGCCGTCGGGAGGGCCTACCTTTTACGCAGTATTTT,CASRREGLPFTQYF